Below, one T cell receptor beta chain is given with its context. This CDR3 comprises 17 residues. The V and J ends lost 4 bases and 6 bases respectively, with 22 bases between them. Germline values: CDR1 LGHDT, CDR2 YNNKEL (reference sequence). This sample is drawn from a study of blood T cell repertoires in COVID-19. Data came from immunoSEQ multiplex PCR; TCRdb stores just in-frame clones and leaves some out. The sample has nearly 200,000 clones; 80% to 90% are singletons. This chain links TRBV3-1 (or the pseudogene TRBV3-2) with TRBJ1-5, with D possibly being TRBD1 (5 bases). Sequenced input: peripheral blood. This clonotype was sampled from a woman in her 70s with acute or convalescent COVID-19. The CDR3 DNA sequence: TGTGCCAGCAGCCCTATCGAGACAGCCCTCCCCGGTCAGCCCCAGCATTTT. Its translation is CASSPIETALPGQPQHF.